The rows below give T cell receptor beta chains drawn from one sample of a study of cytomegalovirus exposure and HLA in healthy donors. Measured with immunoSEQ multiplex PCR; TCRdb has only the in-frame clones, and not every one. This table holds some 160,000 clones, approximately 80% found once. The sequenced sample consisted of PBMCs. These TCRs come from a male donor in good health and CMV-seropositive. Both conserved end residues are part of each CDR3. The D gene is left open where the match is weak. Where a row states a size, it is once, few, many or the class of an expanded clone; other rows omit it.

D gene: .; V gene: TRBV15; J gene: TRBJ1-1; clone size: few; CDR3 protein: CATSSFAGLSTEAFF; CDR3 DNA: TGTGCCACCAGCAGTTTTGCAGGGCTGAGCACTGAAGCTTTCTTT
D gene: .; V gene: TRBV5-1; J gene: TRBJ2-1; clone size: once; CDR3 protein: CASSLERNEQFF; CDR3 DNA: TGCGCCAGCAGCTTGGAGAGAAATGAGCAGTTCTTC
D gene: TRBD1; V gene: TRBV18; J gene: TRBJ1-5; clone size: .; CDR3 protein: CASSPTGSQPQHF; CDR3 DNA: TGTGCCAGCTCACCGACAGGGAGCCAGCCCCAGCATTTT
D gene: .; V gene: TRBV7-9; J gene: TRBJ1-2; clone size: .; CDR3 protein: CSSSLVSSLGYTF; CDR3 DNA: TGTTCCAGCAGCTTAGTGAGTTCTCTTGGCTACACCTTC
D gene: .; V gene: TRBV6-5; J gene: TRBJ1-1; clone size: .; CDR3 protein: CATQFSYTEAFF; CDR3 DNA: TGTGCCACCCAGTTTTCATACACTGAAGCTTTCTTT
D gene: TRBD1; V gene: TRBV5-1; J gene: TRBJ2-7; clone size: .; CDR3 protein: CASSQKALTGTFTYEQYF; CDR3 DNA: TGCGCCAGCAGCCAAAAGGCACTGACAGGGACCTTCACCTACGAGCAGTACTTC
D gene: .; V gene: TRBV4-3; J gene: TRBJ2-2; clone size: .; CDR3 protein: CASSQDLSFRPGGELFF; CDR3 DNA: TGCGCCAGCAGCCAAGATCTGTCCTTTCGTCCCGGCGGGGAGCTGTTTTTT
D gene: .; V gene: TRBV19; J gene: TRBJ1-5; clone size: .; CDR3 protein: CASSIGRGKQSNQPQHF; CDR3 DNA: TGTGCCAGTAGTATAGGCAGGGGAAAGCAAAGCAATCAGCCCCAGCATTTT
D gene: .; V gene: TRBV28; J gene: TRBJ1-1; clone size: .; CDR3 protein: CASSLWPIDAFF; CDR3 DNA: TGTGCCAGCAGTTTGTGGCCGATCGATGCTTTCTTT
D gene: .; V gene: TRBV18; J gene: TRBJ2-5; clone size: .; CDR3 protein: CASSVIDRTETQYF; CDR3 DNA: TGTGCCAGCTCAGTCATTGACAGGACAGAGACCCAGTACTTC
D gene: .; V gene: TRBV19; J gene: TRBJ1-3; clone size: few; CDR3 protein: CASSILGRENTIYF; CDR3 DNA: TGTGCCAGTAGTATCCTCGGACGGGAAAACACCATATATTTT
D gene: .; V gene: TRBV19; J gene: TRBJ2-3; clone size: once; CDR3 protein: CASSNQARAPTDTQYF; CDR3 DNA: TGTGCCAGTAGTAACCAAGCCAGGGCCCCCACAGATACGCAGTATTTT
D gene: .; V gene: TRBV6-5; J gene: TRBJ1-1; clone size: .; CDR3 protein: CASSSLGLYAEAFF; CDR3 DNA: TGTGCCAGCAGTTCCCTCGGACTATACGCTGAAGCTTTCTTT
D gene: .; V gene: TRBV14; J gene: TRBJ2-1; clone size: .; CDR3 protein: CASSPLRQGGEQFF; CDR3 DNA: TGTGCCAGCAGCCCCCTAAGACAGGGAGGTGAGCAGTTCTTC
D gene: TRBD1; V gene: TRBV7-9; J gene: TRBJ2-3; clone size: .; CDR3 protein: CASSLIVGQGAADTQYF; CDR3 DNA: TGTGCCAGCAGCTTAATCGTAGGACAGGGGGCGGCAGATACGCAGTATTTT
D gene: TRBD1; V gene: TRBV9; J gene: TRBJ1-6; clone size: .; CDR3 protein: CASSVGGTAYNSPLHF; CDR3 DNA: TGTGCCAGCAGCGTAGGTGGGACAGCGTATAATTCACCCCTCCACTTT
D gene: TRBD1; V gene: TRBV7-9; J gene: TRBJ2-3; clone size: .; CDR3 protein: CASSQSVRTGPDTQYF; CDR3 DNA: TGTGCCAGCAGCCAGTCGGTAAGGACAGGGCCAGATACGCAGTATTTT
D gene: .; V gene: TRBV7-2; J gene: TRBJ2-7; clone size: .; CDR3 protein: CASSLALRGMRYF; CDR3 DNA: TGTGCCAGCAGCTTAGCGCTAAGGGGGATGCGGTACTTC
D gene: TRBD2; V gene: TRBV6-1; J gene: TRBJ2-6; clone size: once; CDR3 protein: CASSGGAGAAGANVLTF; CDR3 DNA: TGTGCCAGCAGTGGTGGAGCGGGAGCTGCTGGGGCCAACGTCCTGACTTTC
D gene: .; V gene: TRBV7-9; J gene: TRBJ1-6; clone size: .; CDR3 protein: CASSFGQSNSPLHF; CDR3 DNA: TGTGCCAGCAGCTTCGGACAAAGTAATTCACCCCTCCACTTT
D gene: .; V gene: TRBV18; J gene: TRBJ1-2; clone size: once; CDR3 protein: CASSPPGDFYGYTF; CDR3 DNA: TGTGCCAGCTCACCCCCCGGAGACTTCTATGGCTACACCTTC
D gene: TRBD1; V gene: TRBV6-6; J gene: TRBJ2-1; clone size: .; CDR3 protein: CASSRTGADNEQFF; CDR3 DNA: TGTGCCAGCAGTCGGACAGGGGCGGACAATGAGCAGTTCTTC
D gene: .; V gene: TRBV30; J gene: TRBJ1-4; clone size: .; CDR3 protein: CAWSRGIGVGKLFF; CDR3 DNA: TGTGCCTGGAGTAGGGGCATAGGGGTTGGAAAACTGTTTTTT
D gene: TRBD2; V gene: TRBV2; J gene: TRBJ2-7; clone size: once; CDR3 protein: CASSERGSGSATGGEQYF; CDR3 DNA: TGTGCCAGCAGTGAAAGGGGTAGCGGGAGCGCCACGGGGGGGGAGCAGTACTTC
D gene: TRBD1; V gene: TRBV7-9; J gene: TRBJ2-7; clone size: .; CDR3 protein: CASSLGDRSYF; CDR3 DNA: TGTGCCAGCAGCTTGGGGGACAGAAGTTACTTC
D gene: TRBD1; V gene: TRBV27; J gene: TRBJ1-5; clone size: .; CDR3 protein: CASSPRQGNQPQHF; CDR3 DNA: TGTGCCAGCAGTCCTCGACAGGGGAATCAGCCCCAGCATTTT
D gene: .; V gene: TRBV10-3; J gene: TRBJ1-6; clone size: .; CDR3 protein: CAIKQESYNSPLHF; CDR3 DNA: TGTGCCATCAAACAGGAGTCCTATAATTCACCCCTCCACTTT
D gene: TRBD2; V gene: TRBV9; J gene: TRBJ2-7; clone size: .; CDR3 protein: CASSVEPTSGNEQYF; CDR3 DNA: TGTGCCAGCAGCGTAGAACCCACTAGCGGAAACGAGCAGTACTTC